This T cell receptor (beta chain) was retrieved from a study of blood T cell repertoires in COVID-19. Using immunoSEQ multiplex PCR, the repertoire was profiled, and TCRdb retains in-frame clones only, with some absent. The table records roughly 240,000 clones, roughly four fifths of them present only once. The sequence derives from a woman in her 70s with acute or convalescent COVID-19. Specimen: peripheral blood.

In nucleotides, the CDR3 is TGCGCCAGCAGCTTCCTTTCCCGAACAGGGAGCCCCTACAATGAGCAGTTCTTC. It yields the protein CASSFLSRTGSPYNEQFF. The V call is TRBV5-1, the J call TRBJ2-1; D is perhaps TRBD1 (6 bases). Trimming stripped 2 bases from V and 2 bases from J, with 20 bases between. The germline gives CDR1 SGHRS, CDR2 YFSETQ. This CDR3 has 18 residues.